The 26 T cell receptor beta chains below were found in one sample sequenced in a study of control samples from healthy donors and cancer patients. Profiling relied on immunoSEQ multiplex PCR, and the TCRdb table lists in-frame clones only, not all of them. This sample yields 80,000 to 100,000 clones, of which around three quarters are seen a single time; over 9.5% belongs to the top ten. Material for sequencing was blood. These receptor sequences come from a woman in her twenties or thirties in good health.

This rearrangement joins TRBV10-3 to TRBJ1-2; 9 bases are shared with TRBD1. CDR3 length: 14 amino acids. Germline values: CDR1 ENHRY, CDR2 SYGVKD. Trimming cost V 4 bases and J 6 bases; bases outside gene matches: 6. CDR3: CAISGGDRVDGYTF. CDR3 nucleotide sequence: TGTGCCATCAGTGGTGGGGACAGGGTGGATGGCTACACCTTC.

The gene calls are TRBV15 and TRBJ2-7; 8 nucleotides agree with TRBD1. Germline CDR1 LNHNV, CDR2 YYDKDF (reference sequence). The ends lost 7 bases at V and 4 bases at J; junction bases unmatched: 6. This CDR3 contains 13 residues. The CDR3 region is CATTRDRSYEQYF. DNA of the CDR3: TGTGCCACCACTAGGGACAGGTCTTACGAGCAGTACTTC.

The chain is built from TRBV12-3 or TRBV12-4 and TRBJ1-5, with D unresolved. This CDR3 is 13 amino acids long. V was shortened by 6 bases and J by 1 base, with 7 bases between the two germline ends. CDR3 amino acids: CASSGVSNQPQHF. CDR3 in DNA: TGTGCCAGCAGCGGGGTGAGCAATCAGCCCCAGCATTTT.

V gene TRBV5-4 combines with J gene TRBJ1-5; D uncertain. The CDR3 has 13 amino acids. V dropped 1 base and J dropped 8 bases, with 10 bases sitting between them. Germline loops: CDR1 SGHNT, CDR2 YYREEE (reference sequence). The CDR3 DNA reads as TGTGCCAGCAGCTTGTTTAACGATGAGCCCCAGCATTTT. Encoded protein: CASSLFNDEPQHF.

In its sample, this clone ranks as medium-sized. The chain combines TRBV19 with TRBJ2-1; D may correspond to TRBD1 or TRBD2 (5 bases each). V dropped 3 bases and J dropped 2 bases, with 14 bases sitting between them. Germline V gene lookup returns CDR1 LNHDA and CDR2 SQIVND (reference sequence). The CDR3 consists of 16 residues. Here the CDR3 reads CASSMGQRNPYNEQFF. The CDR3 DNA follows: TGTGCCAGTAGTATGGGGCAGCGGAACCCCTACAATGAGCAGTTCTTC.

The rearrangement uses TRBV12-3 or TRBV12-4 and TRBJ2-3; 10 nucleotides line up with TRBD2. V gave up 5 bases and J gave up 10 bases; unmatched junction bases: 6. The CDR3 sequence is 13 residues long. The CDR3 DNA reads TGTGCCAGCAGTCAACTGGGGACTAGCGCGCAGTATTTT. This gives the protein CASSQLGTSAQYF.

V is TRBV19 and J is TRBJ1-2; TRBD1 might be the D (5 bases). Deletions cut 2 bases from V and 5 bases from J, with 18 bases between. CDR1 is LNHDA, CDR2 SQIVND, per germline (reference sequence). The CDR3 sequence is 16 residues long. CDR3 sequence (DNA): TGTGCCAGTAGTATAAGGGCAGGGAGGAATCATTATGGCTACACCTTC. Translating gives CASSIRAGRNHYGYTF. The entire variable domain, with the rest obtained from reference TRBV19 and TRBJ1-2, is as follows: DGGITQSPKYLFRKEGQNVTLSCEQNLNHDAMYWYRQDPGQGLRLIYYSQIVNDFQKGDIAEGYSVSREKKESFPLTVTSAQKNPTAFYLCASSIRAGRNHYGYTFGSGTRLTVV.

The rearrangement links TRBV5-5 to TRBJ2-7; 7 nucleotides match TRBD1. The CDR3 loop spans 14 amino acids. Losses at the gene ends were 4 bases for V and 2 bases for J; bases not matched to a gene: 6. The germline gives CDR1 SGHKS, CDR2 YYEKEE (reference sequence). This CDR3 reads CASSPRQGTYEQYF. The CDR3, as DNA: TGTGCCAGCAGCCCACGACAGGGCACCTACGAGCAGTACTTC.

V gene TRBV7-2 combines with J gene TRBJ1-1; no firm D call. CDR1 and CDR2 (germline): SGHTA, FQGNSA. The V and J ends lost 5 bases and 6 bases respectively, with 13 bases between them. This CDR3 region has 13 residues. The CDR3 here is CASSVQSPSEAFF. CDR3 coding DNA: TGTGCCAGCAGCGTACAGTCCCCGTCTGAAGCTTTCTTT.

The CDR3 reads CASSSDRAFEAFF. CDR3 coding DNA: TGTGCCAGCAGTTCGGACAGGGCCTTTGAAGCTTTCTTT. This chain links TRBV6-5 with TRBJ1-1; 8 bases agree with TRBD1. This CDR3 spans 13 amino acids. Germline V lookup: CDR1 MNHEY, CDR2 SVGAGI. V trimming: 4 bases; J trimming: 7 bases; junction bases outside the gene matches: 5.

This clone was detected only once. The chain recombines TRBV10-3 with TRBJ2-3; 11 nucleotides agree with TRBD2. The CDR3 is 16 amino acids. V shed 4 bases and J 2 bases; nucleotides not matched to a gene: 5. CDR1 and CDR2 (germline): ENHRY, SYGVKD. The CDR3 nucleotides read TGTGCCATCAGTGGACTAGCGGGGACCTCCACAGATACGCAGTATTTT. Encoded protein: CAISGLAGTSTDTQYF.

This sequence joins TRBV29-1 and TRBJ1-4; D perhaps matches TRBD1 (5 bases). The CDR3 runs to 15 residues. V was shortened by 7 bases and J by 4 bases, with 19 bases between the two germline ends. In germline, CDR1 is SQVTM, CDR2 ANQGSEA. The CDR3: CSALGAGNYNEKLFF. The CDR3 DNA sequence: TGCAGCGCCCTTGGGGCGGGAAACTATAATGAAAAACTGTTTTTT.

This clone was found a few times. V gene TRBV19 combines with J gene TRBJ2-1, with D possibly TRBD2 on 6 matching bases. V was shortened by 6 bases and J by 10 bases, with 19 bases between the two germline ends. This CDR3 spans 14 amino acids. The germline V gene has CDR1 LNHDA and CDR2 SQIVND (reference sequence). CDR3: CASRNLAGFSEQFF. The CDR3 bases are TGTGCCAGTAGGAACTTGGCGGGGTTCAGCGAGCAGTTCTTC.

This chain uses TRBV4-3 with TRBJ1-3; a weak D match, TRBD1 (5 bases). Germline-derived CDR1 and CDR2 are LGHNA and YSLEER. With 3 bases removed from V and 2 bases from J, the gap between germline ends came to 17 bases. CDR3 length: 17 amino acids. In DNA, the CDR3 is TGCGCCAGCAGCCACCGGAGGGTAGGGGAGACTGGAAACACCATATATTTT. Amino acids: CASSHRRVGETGNTIYF.

The chain uses TRBV5-1 and TRBJ2-3, with 9 bases identical to TRBD1. Losses at the gene ends were 0 bases for V and 1 base for J; bases not matched to a gene: 3. Germline CDR1 reads SGHRS; CDR2 reads YFSETQ. The CDR3 length is 16 residues. CDR3 region: CASSLVGQGGTDTQYF. The CDR3 DNA is TGCGCCAGCAGCTTGGTGGGACAGGGAGGCACAGATACGCAGTATTTT.

The chain carries TRBV24-1 and TRBJ1-1, with D uncertain. The CDR3 totals 13 residues. The ends were cut back, 3 bases at V and 4 bases at J, with 8 bases in the middle. Germline V gene sequence: CDR1 KGHDR, CDR2 SFDVKD. The CDR3 DNA reads TGTGCCACCAGTGATAGTGCGGGCACTGAAGCTTTCTTT. Protein sequence: CATSDSAGTEAFF.

This chain connects TRBV11-3 to TRBJ2-2; possible D gene TRBD1, 6 bases. Germline CDR1 is SGHNT and CDR2 is YENEEA. This CDR3 has 15 amino acids. Trimming shortened V by 2 bases and J by 4 bases, and 11 bases separated the two germline ends. The CDR3 is CASSLSGVGTGELFF. The CDR3 DNA is TGTGCCAGCAGCTTATCAGGGGTAGGCACCGGGGAGCTGTTTTTT.

The chain employs TRBV4-3 and TRBJ1-2; a possible D gene is TRBD1 (6 bases). Germline V gives CDR1 LGHNA, CDR2 YSLEER. There are 16 residues in the CDR3. Deletions cut 0 bases from V and 2 bases from J, with 13 bases between. Here the CDR3 reads CASSQEGGGRNYGYTF. CDR3 coding DNA: TGCGCCAGCAGCCAAGAAGGGGGGGGACGAAACTATGGCTACACCTTC.

This rearrangement joins TRBV4-3 to TRBJ1-3; D not certain. The CDR3 spans 17 residues. Per the germline V gene, CDR1 is LGHNA and CDR2 is YSLEER. With 0 bases removed from V and 0 bases from J, the gap between germline ends came to 12 bases. For the CDR3, the DNA is TGCGCCAGCAGCCAAGATCGTTTAGTCAGCTCTGGAAACACCATATATTTT. Translated, it gives CASSQDRLVSSGNTIYF.

The CDR3, as DNA: TGTGCCATCAACCCGACAGCCTCCGGGGAGCTGTTTTTT. Translating gives CAINPTASGELFF. The chain joins TRBV10-3 to TRBJ2-2, with D perhaps matching TRBD1 (5 bases). The CDR3 is made up of 13 amino acids. The germline V gene encodes CDR1 ENHRY and CDR2 SYGVKD. V was cut by 7 bases and J by 6 bases, with 12 bases left in between.

The chain couples TRBV9 to TRBJ2-1, with D unresolved. Germline V gives CDR1 SGDLS, CDR2 YYNGEE. The CDR3 is made up of 15 amino acids. V was pared by 0 bases and J by 5 bases, with 12 bases between. In DNA, the CDR3 is TGTGCCAGCAGCGTAGCTTTAAGGGAAGACAATGAGCAGTTCTTC. Amino acid sequence: CASSVALREDNEQFF.

This clone occurred a few times. The rearrangement links TRBV5-4 to TRBJ2-7; D gene uncertain. This CDR3 comprises 14 residues. Germline-derived CDR1 and CDR2 are SGHNT and YYREEE (reference sequence). V gave up 4 bases and J gave up 6 bases, with 17 bases separating them. CDR3 nucleotides: TGTGCCAGCAGCCTCCGTCCGCGCCTAAGCGAGCAGTACTTC. Protein sequence: CASSLRPRLSEQYF.

CDR3 region: CASRGNGYTF. CDR3 DNA sequence: TGTGCCAGCAGGGGCAATGGCTACACCTTC. This rearrangement joins TRBV3-1 (or the pseudogene TRBV3-2) to TRBJ1-2, with D unclear. CDR1 is LGHDT and CDR2 is YNNKEL in the germline V gene (reference sequence). The CDR3 is made up of 10 amino acids. Between the trimmed V and J ends, which lost 6 bases and 6 bases, there was a span of 5 bases.

The chain links TRBV5-6 to TRBJ2-3; D not resolved. V lost 0 bases, J lost 2 bases, and 13 bases lay in between. CDR1 and CDR2 (germline): SGHDT, YYEEEE. The CDR3 spans 16 residues. CDR3 protein: CASSLEGRSYTDTQYF. DNA for the CDR3: TGTGCCAGCAGCTTGGAAGGGCGGAGCTACACAGATACGCAGTATTTT.

V gene TRBV7-9 combines with J gene TRBJ2-3; 8 bases are a match to TRBD2. V trimming: 3 bases; J trimming: 0 bases; junction bases outside the gene matches: 5. CDR3 length equals 16 residues. In germline, CDR1 is SEHNR, CDR2 FQNEAQ (reference sequence). This CDR3 is CASSFSGVLSTDTQYF. CDR3 DNA: TGTGCCAGCAGCTTTAGCGGGGTGCTGAGCACAGATACGCAGTATTTT.

The CDR3 region is CASSLSFRDTEAFF. CDR3 nucleotide sequence: TGTGCCAGCAGTTTATCGTTCCGGGACACTGAAGCTTTCTTT. The rearrangement uses TRBV27 and TRBJ1-1, with D hard to call. The CDR3 loop spans 14 amino acids. Per the germline V gene, CDR1 is MNHEY and CDR2 is SMNVEV (reference sequence). V lost 0 bases to trimming and J lost 3 bases, with 8 bases between them.